Sequencing of this TCR beta chain was carried out in a study of OX40 agonist ivuxolimab in advanced cancers. Generated by immunoSEQ multiplex PCR, the TCRdb table keeps only in-frame clones and is missing some. The table records around 83,000 clones, about 90% of them present only once. Germline CDR1 reads SEHNR; CDR2 reads FQNEAQ (reference sequence). There are 12 residues in the CDR3. The V and J ends lost 5 bases and 8 bases respectively, with 12 bases between them. The clonotype comes from an adult with an advanced solid tumor such as melanoma, head and neck, liver or kidney cancer. This material consisted of CD4+ or CD8+ T cells sorted from blood, taken in a trial of the OX40 agonist ivuxolimab. This sequence joins TRBV7-9 and TRBJ1-1, with D perhaps TRBD1 (5 bases). CDR3 DNA: TGTGCCAGCAGCCGGGAAACAGGAGAAGCTTTCTTT. As protein: CASSRETGEAFF.